This T cell receptor (beta chain) was obtained from a study of T cells after somatic rescue of genetic block. Per germline, CDR1 SNHLY and CDR2 FYNNEI. V was trimmed by 8 bases and J by 0 bases, leaving 9 bases between them. The CDR3 totals 13 residues. Data came from immunoSEQ multiplex PCR; TCRdb stores just in-frame clones and leaves some out. In the table there are 110,000 or so clones, about nine tenths of which are singletons. The V call is TRBV2, the J call TRBJ2-3; no definite D call. The TCR comes from a woman between 18 and 30 years old. The sequenced material came from peripheral blood mononuclear cells (PBMCs). The CDR3 spells CASALTSTDTQYF. CDR3 bases: TGTGCCAGCGCCTTAACTAGCACAGATACGCAGTATTTT.